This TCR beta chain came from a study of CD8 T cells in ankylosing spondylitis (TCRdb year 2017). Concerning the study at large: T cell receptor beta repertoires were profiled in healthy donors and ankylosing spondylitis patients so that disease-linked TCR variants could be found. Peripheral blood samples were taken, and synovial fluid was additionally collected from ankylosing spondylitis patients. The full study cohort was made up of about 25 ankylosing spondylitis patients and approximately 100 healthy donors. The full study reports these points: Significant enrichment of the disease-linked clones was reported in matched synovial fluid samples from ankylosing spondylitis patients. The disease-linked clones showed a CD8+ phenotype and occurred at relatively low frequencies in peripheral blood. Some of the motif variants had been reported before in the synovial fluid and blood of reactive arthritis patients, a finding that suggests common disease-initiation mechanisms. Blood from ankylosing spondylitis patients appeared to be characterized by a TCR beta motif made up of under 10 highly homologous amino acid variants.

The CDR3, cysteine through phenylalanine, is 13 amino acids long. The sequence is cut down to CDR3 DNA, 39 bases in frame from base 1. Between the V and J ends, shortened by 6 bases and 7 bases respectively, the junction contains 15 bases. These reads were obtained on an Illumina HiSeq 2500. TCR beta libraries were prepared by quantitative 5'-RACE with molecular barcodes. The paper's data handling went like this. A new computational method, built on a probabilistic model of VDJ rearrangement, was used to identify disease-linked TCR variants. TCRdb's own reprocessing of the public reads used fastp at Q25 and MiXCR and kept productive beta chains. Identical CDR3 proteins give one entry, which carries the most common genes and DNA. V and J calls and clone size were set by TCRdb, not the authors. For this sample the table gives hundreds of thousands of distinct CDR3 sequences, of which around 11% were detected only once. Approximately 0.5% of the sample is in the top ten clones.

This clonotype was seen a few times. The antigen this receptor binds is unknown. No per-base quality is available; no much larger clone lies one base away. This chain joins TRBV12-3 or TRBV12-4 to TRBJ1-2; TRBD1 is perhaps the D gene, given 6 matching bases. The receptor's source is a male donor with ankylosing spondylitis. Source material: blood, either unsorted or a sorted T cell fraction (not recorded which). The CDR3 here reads CASSSTGPSGYTF. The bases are TGTGCCAGCAGCTCCACAGGGCCCTCTGGCTACACCTTC.